This record covers a single T cell receptor (beta chain). This CDR3 has 14 residues. Germline CDR1 reads SQVTM; CDR2 reads ANQGSEA. The V gene lost 7 bases and the J gene lost 0 bases, with 13 bases spanning the gap. The data derive from a study of OX40 agonist ivuxolimab in advanced cancers. At the level of the study: Ivuxolimab, which is an agonistic anti-OX40 (CD134) antibody, was administered to the patients. People in dose escalation had one of these cancers: hepatocellular carcinoma, melanoma, renal cell or head and neck cancer.

Method: immunoSEQ multiplex PCR; TCRdb's copy keeps in-frame clones and lacks some. The sample records around 72,000 clones, about 86% being singletons. This sequence originates from an adult with an advanced solid tumor such as melanoma, head and neck, liver or kidney cancer. V gene TRBV29-1 combines with J gene TRBJ1-3; maybe TRBD1 (5 bases). The material was CD4+ or CD8+ T cells sorted from blood, obtained in a trial of the OX40 agonist ivuxolimab. Here the CDR3 reads CSAIDSTSGNTIYF. CDR3 nucleotide sequence: TGCAGCGCAATAGACAGCACCTCTGGAAACACCATATATTTT.